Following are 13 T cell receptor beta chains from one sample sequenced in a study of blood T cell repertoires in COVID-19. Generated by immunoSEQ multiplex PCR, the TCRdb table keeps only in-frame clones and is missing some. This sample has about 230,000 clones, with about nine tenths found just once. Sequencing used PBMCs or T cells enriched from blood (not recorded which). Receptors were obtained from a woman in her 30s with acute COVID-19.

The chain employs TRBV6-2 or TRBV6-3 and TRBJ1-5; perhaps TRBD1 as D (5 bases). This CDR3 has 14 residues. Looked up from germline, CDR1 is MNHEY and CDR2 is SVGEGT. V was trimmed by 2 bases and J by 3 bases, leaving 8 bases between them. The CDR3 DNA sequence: TGTGCCAGCAGTTACCTGGACAACAATCAGCCCCAGCATTTT. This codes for CASSYLDNNQPQHF.

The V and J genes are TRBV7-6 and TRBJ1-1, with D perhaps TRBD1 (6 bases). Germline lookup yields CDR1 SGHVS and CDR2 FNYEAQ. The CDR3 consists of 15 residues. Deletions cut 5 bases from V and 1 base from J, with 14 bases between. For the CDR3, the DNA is TGTGCCAGCAGCCCCAGGTTAGGGGGGAACACTGAAGCTTTCTTT. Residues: CASSPRLGGNTEAFF.

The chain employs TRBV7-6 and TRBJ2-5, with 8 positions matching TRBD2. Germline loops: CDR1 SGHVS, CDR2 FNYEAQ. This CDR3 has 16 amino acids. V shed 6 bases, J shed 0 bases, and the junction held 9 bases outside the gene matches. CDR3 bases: TGTGCCAGCAGTCCCACAGCGGGGGCGTACCAAGAGACCCAGTACTTC. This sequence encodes CASSPTAGAYQETQYF. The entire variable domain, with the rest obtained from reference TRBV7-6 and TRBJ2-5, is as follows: GAGVSQSPRYKVTKRGQDVALRCDPISGHVSLYWYRQALGQGPEFLTYFNYEAQQDKSGLPNDRFSAERPEGSISTLTIQRTEQRDSAMYRCASSPTAGAYQETQYFGPGTRLLVL.

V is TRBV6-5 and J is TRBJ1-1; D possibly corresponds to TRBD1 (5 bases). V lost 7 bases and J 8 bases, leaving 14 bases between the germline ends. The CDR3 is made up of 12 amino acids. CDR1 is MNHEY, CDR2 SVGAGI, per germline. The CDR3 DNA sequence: TGTGCCAGCACCAGGGATTCGCTCGAAGCTTTCTTT. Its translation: CASTRDSLEAFF.

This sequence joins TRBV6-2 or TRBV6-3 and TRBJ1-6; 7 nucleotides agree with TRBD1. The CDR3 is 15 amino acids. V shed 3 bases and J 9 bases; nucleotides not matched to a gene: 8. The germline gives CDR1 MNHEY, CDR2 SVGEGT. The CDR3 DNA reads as TGTGCCAGCAGTTATGTAGGGGGCGAAAGTTCACCCCTCCACTTT. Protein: CASSYVGGESSPLHF.

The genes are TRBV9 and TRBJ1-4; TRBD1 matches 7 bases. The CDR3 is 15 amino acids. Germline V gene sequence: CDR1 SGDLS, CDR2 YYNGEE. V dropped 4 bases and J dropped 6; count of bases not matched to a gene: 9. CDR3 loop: CASSSTGTVDEKLFF. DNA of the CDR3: TGTGCCAGCAGCTCGACCGGGACAGTAGATGAAAAACTGTTTTTT.

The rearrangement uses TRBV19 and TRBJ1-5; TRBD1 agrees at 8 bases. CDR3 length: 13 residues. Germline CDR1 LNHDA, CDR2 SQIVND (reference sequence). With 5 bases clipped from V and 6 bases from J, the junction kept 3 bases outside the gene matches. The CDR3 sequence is CASSVDRAQPQHF. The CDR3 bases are TGTGCCAGTAGTGTGGACAGGGCTCAGCCCCAGCATTTT. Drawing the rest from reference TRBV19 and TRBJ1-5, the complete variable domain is DGGITQSPKYLFRKEGQNVTLSCEQNLNHDAMYWYRQDPGQGLRLIYYSQIVNDFQKGDIAEGYSVSREKKESFPLTVTSAQKNPTAFYLCASSVDRAQPQHFGDGTRLSIL.

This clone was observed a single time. CDR3 sequence: CASSPRSTSTGYGYTF. The CDR3, as DNA: TGCGCCAGCAGCCCCCGGTCGACCAGCACGGGCTATGGCTACACCTTC. The chain uses TRBV5-1 and TRBJ1-2; D is unresolved. Germline loops: CDR1 SGHRS, CDR2 YFSETQ. This CDR3 has 16 residues. Trimming cost V 4 bases and J 4 bases, with 20 bases left between them. Full variable domain (remainder filled in from reference TRBV5-1 and TRBJ1-2): KAGVTQTPRYLIKTRGQQVTLSCSPISGHRSVSWYQQTPGQGLQFLFEYFSETQRNKGNFPGRFSGRQFSNSRSEMNVSTLELGDSALYLCASSPRSTSTGYGYTFGSGTRLTVV.

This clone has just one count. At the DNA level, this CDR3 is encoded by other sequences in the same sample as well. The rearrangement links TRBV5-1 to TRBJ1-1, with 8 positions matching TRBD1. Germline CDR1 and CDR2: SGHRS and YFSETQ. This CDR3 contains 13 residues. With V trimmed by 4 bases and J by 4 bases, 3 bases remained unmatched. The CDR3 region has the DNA TGCGCCAGCAGCCTTACAGGGGGCACTGAAGCTTTCTTT. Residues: CASSLTGGTEAFF.

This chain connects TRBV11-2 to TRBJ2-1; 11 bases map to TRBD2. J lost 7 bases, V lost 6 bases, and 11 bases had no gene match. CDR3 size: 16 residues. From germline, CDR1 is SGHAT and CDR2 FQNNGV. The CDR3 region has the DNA TGTGCCAGCAGGTTCCTAGCGGGGGGAGTCTGGAATGAGCAGTTCTTC. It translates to CASRFLAGGVWNEQFF.

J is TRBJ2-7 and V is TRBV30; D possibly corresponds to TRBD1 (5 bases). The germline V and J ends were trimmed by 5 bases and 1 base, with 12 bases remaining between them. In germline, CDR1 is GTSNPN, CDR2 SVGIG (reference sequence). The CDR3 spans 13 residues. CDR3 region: CAWALDTSYEQYF. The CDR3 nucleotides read TGTGCCTGGGCCTTGGACACATCCTACGAGCAGTACTTC.

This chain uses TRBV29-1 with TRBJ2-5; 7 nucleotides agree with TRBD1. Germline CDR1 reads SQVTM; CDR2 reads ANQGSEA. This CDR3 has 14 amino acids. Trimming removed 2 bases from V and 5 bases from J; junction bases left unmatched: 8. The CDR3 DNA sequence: TGCAGCGTTGAAAGGACAGGATTTGGGGAGACCCAGTACTTC. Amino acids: CSVERTGFGETQYF.

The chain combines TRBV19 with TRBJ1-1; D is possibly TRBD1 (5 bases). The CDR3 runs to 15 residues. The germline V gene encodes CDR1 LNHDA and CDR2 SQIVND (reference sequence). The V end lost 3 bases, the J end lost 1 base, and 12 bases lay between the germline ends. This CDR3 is CASSIRPGGNTEAFF. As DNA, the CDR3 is TGTGCCAGTAGTATTCGCCCCGGGGGGAACACTGAAGCTTTCTTT.